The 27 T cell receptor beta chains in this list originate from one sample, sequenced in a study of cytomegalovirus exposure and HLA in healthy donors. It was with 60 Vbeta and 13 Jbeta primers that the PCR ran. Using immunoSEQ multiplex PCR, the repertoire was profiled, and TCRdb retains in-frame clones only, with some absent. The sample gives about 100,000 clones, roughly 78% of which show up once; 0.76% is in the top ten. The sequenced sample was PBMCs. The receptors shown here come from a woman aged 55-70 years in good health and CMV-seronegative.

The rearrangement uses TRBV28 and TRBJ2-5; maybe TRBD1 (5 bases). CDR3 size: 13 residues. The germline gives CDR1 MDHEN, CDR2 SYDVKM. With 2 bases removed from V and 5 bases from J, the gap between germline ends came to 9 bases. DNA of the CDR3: TGTGCCAGCAGTTTAAGGGGTGTGGAGACCCAGTACTTC. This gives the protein CASSLRGVETQYF.

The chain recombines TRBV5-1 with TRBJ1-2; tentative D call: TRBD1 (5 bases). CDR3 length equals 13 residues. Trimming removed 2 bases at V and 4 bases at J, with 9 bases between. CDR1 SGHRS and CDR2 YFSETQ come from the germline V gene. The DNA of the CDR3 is TGCGCCAGCAGCTTCGACAGTGCCTATGGCTACACCTTC. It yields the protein CASSFDSAYGYTF.

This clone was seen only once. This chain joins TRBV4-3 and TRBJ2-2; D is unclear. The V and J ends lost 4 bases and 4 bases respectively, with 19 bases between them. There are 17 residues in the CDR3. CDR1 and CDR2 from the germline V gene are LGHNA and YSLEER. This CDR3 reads CASSPQDVAASTGELFF. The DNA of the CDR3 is TGCGCCAGCAGCCCCCAAGACGTGGCTGCTAGCACCGGGGAGCTGTTTTTT.

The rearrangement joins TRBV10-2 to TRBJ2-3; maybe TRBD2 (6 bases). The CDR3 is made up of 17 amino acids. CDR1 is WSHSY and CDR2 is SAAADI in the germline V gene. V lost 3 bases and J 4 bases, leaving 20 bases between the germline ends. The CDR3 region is CASSEISGGNVADTQYF. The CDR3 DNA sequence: TGCGCCAGCAGTGAAATCTCTGGCGGGAATGTGGCAGATACGCAGTATTTT.

Here the CDR3 DNA reads TGTGCCAGTAGTCCCAAGGGAGCGGGAGCTAACTATGGCTACACCTTC. Translated, it gives CASSPKGAGANYGYTF. The chain has TRBV19 and TRBJ1-2; D gene unclear. V lost 5 bases, J lost 0 bases, and 16 bases lay in between. CDR3 length: 16 amino acids. Germline V gives CDR1 LNHDA, CDR2 SQIVND (reference sequence).

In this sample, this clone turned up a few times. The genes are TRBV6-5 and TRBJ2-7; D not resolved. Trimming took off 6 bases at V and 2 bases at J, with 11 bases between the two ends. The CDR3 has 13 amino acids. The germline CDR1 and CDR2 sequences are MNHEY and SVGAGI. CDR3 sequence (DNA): TGTGCCAGCAGCTATGACAAAGCCTACGAGCAGTACTTC. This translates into CASSYDKAYEQYF.

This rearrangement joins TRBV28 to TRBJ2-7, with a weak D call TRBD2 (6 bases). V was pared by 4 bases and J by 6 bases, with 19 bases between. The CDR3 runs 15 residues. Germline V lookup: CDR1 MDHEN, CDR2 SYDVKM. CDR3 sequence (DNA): TGTGCCAGCAGTTGGGTGGGAGGCCCTTCCCCCGAGCAGTACTTC. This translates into CASSWVGGPSPEQYF.

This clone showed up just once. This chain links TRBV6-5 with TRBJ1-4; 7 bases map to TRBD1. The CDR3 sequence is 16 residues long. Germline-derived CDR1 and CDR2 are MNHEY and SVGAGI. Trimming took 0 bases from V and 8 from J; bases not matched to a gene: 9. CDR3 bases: TGTGCCAGCAGTTACTCGAGGGGGCGAGCACGGGAAAAACTGTTTTTT. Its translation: CASSYSRGRAREKLFF.

Written as DNA, the CDR3 is TGTGCCAGCAGAATACAGACCGTCAGGTATTCACCCCTCCACTTT. Encoded protein: CASRIQTVRYSPLHF. The chain uses TRBV2 and TRBJ1-6, with D uncertain. CDR3 length: 15 residues. Germline assignment: CDR1 SNHLY and CDR2 FYNNEI. V lost 6 bases, J lost 8 bases, and 17 bases lay in between.

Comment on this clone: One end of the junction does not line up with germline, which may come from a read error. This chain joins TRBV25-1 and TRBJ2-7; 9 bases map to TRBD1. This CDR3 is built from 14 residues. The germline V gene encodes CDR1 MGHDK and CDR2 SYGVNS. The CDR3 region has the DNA TGTGCCTGCAGAAAAACAGGGGGCGACTACGAGCAGTACTTC. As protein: CACRKTGGDYEQYF.

The CDR3 loop reads CASSLAADRYTGELFF. The CDR3 region has the DNA TGCGCCAGCAGCTTGGCCGCCGACAGGTACACCGGGGAGCTGTTTTTT. This chain joins TRBV5-1 and TRBJ2-2, with D perhaps matching TRBD1 (6 bases). CDR1 SGHRS and CDR2 YFSETQ come from the germline V gene. Trimming left V 0 bases short and J 3 bases short, with 12 bases between. The CDR3 consists of 16 residues.

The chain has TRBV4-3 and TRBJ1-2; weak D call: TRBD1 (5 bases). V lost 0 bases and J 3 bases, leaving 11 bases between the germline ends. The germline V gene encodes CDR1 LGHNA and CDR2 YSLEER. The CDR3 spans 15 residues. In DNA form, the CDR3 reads TGCGCCAGCAGCCAAGATCAGCAGGGCGACTATGGCTACACCTTC. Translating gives CASSQDQQGDYGYTF.

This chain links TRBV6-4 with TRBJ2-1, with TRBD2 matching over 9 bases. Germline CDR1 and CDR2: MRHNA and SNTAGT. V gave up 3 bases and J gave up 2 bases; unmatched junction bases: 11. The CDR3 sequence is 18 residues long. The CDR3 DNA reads TGTGCCAGCAGTGAATTGGCTAGCGGGACCCCCCCCTACAATGAGCAGTTCTTC. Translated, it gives CASSELASGTPPYNEQFF.

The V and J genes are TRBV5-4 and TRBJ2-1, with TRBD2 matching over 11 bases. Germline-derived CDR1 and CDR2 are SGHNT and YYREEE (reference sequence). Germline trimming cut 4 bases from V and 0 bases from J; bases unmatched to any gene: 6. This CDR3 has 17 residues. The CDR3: CASSKKLAGVSYNEQFF. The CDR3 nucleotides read TGTGCCAGCAGCAAAAAACTAGCGGGGGTCTCCTACAATGAGCAGTTCTTC.

The CDR3 DNA is TGTGCCTGGAACCGGGAGAACACTGAAGCTTTCTTT. Translated: CAWNRENTEAFF. The chain uses TRBV30 and TRBJ1-1, with D uncertain. CDR3 length: 12 amino acids. V was cut by 4 bases and J by 1 base, with 7 bases left in between. Germline V gene data show CDR1 as GTSNPN and CDR2 as SVGIG (reference sequence).

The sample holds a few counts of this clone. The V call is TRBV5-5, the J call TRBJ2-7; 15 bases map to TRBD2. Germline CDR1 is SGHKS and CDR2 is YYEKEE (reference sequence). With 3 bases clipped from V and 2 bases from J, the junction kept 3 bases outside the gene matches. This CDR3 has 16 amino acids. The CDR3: CASSYGLAGGTYEQYF. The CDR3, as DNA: TGTGCCAGCAGCTATGGACTAGCGGGAGGGACCTACGAGCAGTACTTC.

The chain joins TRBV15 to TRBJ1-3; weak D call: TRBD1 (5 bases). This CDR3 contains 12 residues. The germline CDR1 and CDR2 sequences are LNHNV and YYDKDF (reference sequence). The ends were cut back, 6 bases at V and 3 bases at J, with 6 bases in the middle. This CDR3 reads CATRGVGNTIYF. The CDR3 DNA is TGTGCCACCAGAGGGGTTGGAAACACCATATATTTT.

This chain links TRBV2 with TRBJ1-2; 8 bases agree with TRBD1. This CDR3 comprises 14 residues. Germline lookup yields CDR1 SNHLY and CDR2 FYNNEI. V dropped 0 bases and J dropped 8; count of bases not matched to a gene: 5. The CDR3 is CASSEAGRGQGYTF. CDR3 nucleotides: TGTGCCAGCAGTGAAGCGGGCAGGGGGCAAGGCTACACCTTC.

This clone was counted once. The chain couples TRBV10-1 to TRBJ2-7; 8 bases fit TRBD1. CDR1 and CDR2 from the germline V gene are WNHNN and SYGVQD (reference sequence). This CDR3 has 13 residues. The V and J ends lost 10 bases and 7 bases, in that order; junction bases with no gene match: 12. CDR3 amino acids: CATMGQARSEQYF. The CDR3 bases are TGCGCCACCATGGGACAGGCGCGGTCAGAGCAGTACTTC.

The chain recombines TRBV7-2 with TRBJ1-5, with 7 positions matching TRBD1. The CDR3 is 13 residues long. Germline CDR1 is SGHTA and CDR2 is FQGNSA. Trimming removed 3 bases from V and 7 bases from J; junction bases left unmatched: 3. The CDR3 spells CASSFDRAQPQHF. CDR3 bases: TGTGCCAGCAGCTTCGACAGGGCACAGCCCCAGCATTTT.

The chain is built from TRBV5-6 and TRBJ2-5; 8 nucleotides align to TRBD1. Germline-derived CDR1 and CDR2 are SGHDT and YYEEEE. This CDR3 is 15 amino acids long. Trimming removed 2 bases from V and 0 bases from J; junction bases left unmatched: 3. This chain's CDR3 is CASSFGQGYQETQYF. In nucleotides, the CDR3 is TGTGCCAGCAGCTTCGGACAGGGATACCAAGAGACCCAGTACTTC.

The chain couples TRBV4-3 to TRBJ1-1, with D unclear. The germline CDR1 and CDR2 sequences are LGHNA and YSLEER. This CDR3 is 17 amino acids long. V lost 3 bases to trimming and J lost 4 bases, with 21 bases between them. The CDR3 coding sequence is TGCGCCAGCAGCCAGGTTCCGGGCCTCTTAGGGAGCACTGAAGCTTTCTTT. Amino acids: CASSQVPGLLGSTEAFF.

The CDR3 spells CSAAQQKEQYF. The CDR3 DNA is TGCAGTGCGGCCCAACAGAAAGAGCAGTACTTC. The chain joins TRBV20-1 to TRBJ2-5; D is ambiguous. Germline CDR1 DFQATT, CDR2 SNEGSKA (reference sequence). The CDR3 contains 11 residues. V dropped 6 bases and J dropped 11 bases, with 16 bases sitting between them.

In DNA, the CDR3 is TGCGCCAGCAGCCAAGCGGAGGGACTAGCAGGCGAGCAGTACTTC. Its translation is CASSQAEGLAGEQYF. The chain uses TRBV4-1 and TRBJ2-7; the match to TRBD2 covers 9 bases. Germline values: CDR1 MGHRA, CDR2 YSYEKL. This CDR3 comprises 15 residues. V lost 1 base to trimming and J lost 6 bases; unmatched junction nucleotides: 7.

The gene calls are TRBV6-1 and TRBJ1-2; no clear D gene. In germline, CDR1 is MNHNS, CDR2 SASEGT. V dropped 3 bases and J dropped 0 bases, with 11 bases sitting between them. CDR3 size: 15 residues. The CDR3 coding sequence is TGTGCCAGCAGTGATTTCCACGGAGCTAACTATGGCTACACCTTC. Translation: CASSDFHGANYGYTF.

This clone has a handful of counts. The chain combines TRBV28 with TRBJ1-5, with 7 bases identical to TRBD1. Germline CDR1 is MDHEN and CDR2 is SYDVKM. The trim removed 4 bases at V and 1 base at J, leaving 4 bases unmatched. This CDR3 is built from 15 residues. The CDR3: CASSYPGQSNQPQHF. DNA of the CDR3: TGTGCCAGCAGTTATCCGGGACAGAGCAATCAGCCCCAGCATTTT.

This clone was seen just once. The CDR3 DNA is TGTGCCAGCAGTGAGTGGGCTAGCGGAAACACAGATACGCAGTATTTT. This encodes CASSEWASGNTDTQYF. The chain joins TRBV6-4 to TRBJ2-3; TRBD2 aligns across 7 bases. CDR1 MRHNA and CDR2 SNTAGT come from the germline V gene. The V and J ends lost 3 bases and 2 bases, in that order; junction bases with no gene match: 8. CDR3 length: 16 amino acids.